These T cell receptor beta chains were read from a single sample in a study of vaccination effects on CD4 cells after COVID-19. Data came from immunoSEQ multiplex PCR; TCRdb stores just in-frame clones and leaves some out. The sample has around 40,000 clones, 72% seen once. Which antigens these TCRs recognize remains unknown. The material sequenced was CD4+ T cells from PBMCs cultured without peptide, taken after COVID-19 vaccination. The source of these receptors is a human donor who received a COVID-19 vaccine. Each CDR3 is given with its conserved first and last residue. The order of the fields is V gene, clone size, D gene, J gene, CDR3 protein, CDR3 DNA. D genes are given only for firm matches. Rows may omit the clone size; those that give it use once, few, many or a size class.

>TRBV6-5|.|.|TRBJ2-7
CASSYDQGPSYEQYF
TGTGCCAGCAGTTACGATCAGGGGCCCTCCTACGAGCAGTACTTC
>TRBV10-1|.|.|TRBJ1-1
CASSESGTSTEAFF
TGCGCCAGCAGTGAGTCGGGGACAAGCACTGAAGCTTTCTTT
>TRBV9|.|.|TRBJ1-1
CASSSGYAGAGAFF
TGTGCCAGCAGCTCCGGGTACGCCGGGGCTGGGGCTTTCTTT
>TRBV6-5|.|.|TRBJ2-7
CASSYTRVLSYEQYF
TGTGCCAGCAGTTACACGAGGGTCTTATCCTACGAGCAGTACTTC
>TRBV19|.|TRBD1|TRBJ1-2
CASSAGDRGSYGYTF
TGTGCCAGTAGTGCCGGGGACAGGGGAAGCTATGGCTACACCTTC
>TRBV9|.|TRBD2|TRBJ2-7
CASSAGGNYEQYF
TGTGCCAGCAGCGCGGGGGGGAACTACGAGCAGTACTTC
>TRBV10-1|many|TRBD1|TRBJ2-7
CASSESVGTAYSYEQYF
TGCGCCAGCAGTGAAAGTGTGGGGACAGCTTATTCCTACGAGCAGTACTTC
>TRBV25-1|.|TRBD2|TRBJ2-1
CASSGDPGGYNEQFF
TGTGCCAGCAGCGGGGACCCGGGGGGATACAATGAGCAGTTCTTC
>TRBV2|.|TRBD1|TRBJ2-3
CASTEGGKYADTQYF
TGTGCCAGCACAGAAGGGGGCAAGTATGCAGATACGCAGTATTTT
>TRBV28|.|.|TRBJ1-2
CASSSRYGYTF
TGTGCCAGCAGTTCTAGATATGGCTACACCTTC
>TRBV27|.|TRBD1|TRBJ1-1
CASSSSHRGYTEAFF
TGTGCCAGCAGTTCCTCGCACAGGGGATACACTGAAGCTTTCTTT
>TRBV11-3|.|TRBD2|TRBJ2-1
CASSLDDWTSGSSHNEQFF
TGTGCCAGCAGCTTAGACGATTGGACTAGCGGGAGCTCTCACAATGAGCAGTTCTTC
>TRBV20-1|.|.|TRBJ1-2
CSARVRGGYTF
TGCAGTGCTAGAGTCCGGGGAGGCTACACCTTC
>TRBV4-2|.|TRBD2|TRBJ2-7
CASSQVAGGNEQYF
TGTGCCAGCAGCCAAGTAGCGGGAGGGAACGAGCAGTACTTC